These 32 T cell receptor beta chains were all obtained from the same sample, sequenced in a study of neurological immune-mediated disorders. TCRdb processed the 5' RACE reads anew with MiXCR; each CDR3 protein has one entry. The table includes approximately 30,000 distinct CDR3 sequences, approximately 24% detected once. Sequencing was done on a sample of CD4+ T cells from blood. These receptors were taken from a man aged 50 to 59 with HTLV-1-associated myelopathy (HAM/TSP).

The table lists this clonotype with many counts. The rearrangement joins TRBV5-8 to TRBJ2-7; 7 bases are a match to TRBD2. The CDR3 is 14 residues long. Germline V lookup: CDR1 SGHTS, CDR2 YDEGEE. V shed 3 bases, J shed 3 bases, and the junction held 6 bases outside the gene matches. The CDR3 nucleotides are TGTGCCAGCAGCTCGGGGGGACGGCTCTACGAGCAGTACTTC. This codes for CASSSGGRLYEQYF.

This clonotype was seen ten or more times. The CDR3 DNA follows: TGTGCCAGTAGGAGGACAGGAGGACAAGAGACCCAGTACTTC. Residues: CASRRTGGQETQYF. This chain links TRBV19 with TRBJ2-5; 7 positions agree with TRBD1. The trim removed 6 bases at V and 2 bases at J, leaving 6 bases unmatched. Germline V gene sequence: CDR1 LNHDA, CDR2 SQIVND (reference sequence). This CDR3 has 14 amino acids.

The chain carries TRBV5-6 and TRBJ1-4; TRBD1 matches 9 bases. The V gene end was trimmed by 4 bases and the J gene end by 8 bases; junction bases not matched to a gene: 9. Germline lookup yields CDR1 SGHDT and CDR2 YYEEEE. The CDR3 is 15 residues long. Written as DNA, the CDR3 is TGTGCCAGCAGCCTGCCGGGACAGGGAGGGGAAAAACTGTTTTTT. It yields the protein CASSLPGQGGEKLFF.

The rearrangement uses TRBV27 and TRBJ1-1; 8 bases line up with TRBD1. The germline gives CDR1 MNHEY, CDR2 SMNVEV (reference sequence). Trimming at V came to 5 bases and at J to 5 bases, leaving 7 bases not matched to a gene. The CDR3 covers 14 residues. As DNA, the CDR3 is TGTGCCAGCAGTACGAGGACAGGGAGAACTGAAGCTTTCTTT. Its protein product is CASSTRTGRTEAFF.

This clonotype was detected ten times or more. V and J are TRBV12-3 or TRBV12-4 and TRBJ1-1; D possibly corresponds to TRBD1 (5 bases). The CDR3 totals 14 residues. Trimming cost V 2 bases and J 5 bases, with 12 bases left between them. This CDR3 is CASSLRRGETEAFF. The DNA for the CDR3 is TGTGCCAGCAGTTTAAGGCGGGGCGAGACTGAAGCTTTCTTT.

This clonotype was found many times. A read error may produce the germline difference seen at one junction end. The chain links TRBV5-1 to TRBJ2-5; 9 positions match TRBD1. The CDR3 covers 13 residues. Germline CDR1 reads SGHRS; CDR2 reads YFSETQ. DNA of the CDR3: TGCGCCAGCAGCTCATCCACCGGGACAGGGCTTGACTTC. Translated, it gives CASSSSTGTGLDF.

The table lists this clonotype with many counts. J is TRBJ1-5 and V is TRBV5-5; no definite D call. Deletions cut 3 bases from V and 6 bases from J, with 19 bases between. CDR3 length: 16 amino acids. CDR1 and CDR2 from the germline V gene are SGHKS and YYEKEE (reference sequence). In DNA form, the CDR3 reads TGTGCCAGCAGCTCCGCATGGGGATTGGAGGGTCAGCCCCAGCATTTT. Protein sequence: CASSSAWGLEGQPQHF. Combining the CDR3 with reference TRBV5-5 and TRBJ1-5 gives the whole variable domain DAGVTQSPTHLIKTRGQQVTLRCSPISGHKSVSWYQQVLGQGPQFIFQYYEKEERGRGNFPDRFSARQFPNYSSELNVNALLLGDSALYLCASSSAWGLEGQPQHFGDGTRLSIL.

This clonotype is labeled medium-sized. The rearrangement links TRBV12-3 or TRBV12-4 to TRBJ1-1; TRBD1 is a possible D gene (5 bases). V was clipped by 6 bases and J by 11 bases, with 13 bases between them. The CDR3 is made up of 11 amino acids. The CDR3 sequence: CASSPGTRAFF. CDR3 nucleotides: TGTGCCAGCAGCCCTGGGACGAGGGCTTTCTTT.

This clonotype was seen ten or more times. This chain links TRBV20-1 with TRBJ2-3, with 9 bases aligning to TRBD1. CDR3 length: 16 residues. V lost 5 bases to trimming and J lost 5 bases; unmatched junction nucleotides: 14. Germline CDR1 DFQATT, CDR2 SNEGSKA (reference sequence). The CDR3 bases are TGCAGTGCTTCGCGTCCGAGACAGGGGGGCCGAGATACGCAGTATTTT. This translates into CSASRPRQGGRDTQYF.

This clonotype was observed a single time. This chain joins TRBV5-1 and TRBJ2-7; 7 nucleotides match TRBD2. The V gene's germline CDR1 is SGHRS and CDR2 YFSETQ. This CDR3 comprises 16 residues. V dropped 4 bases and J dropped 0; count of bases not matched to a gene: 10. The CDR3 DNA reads TGCGCCAGCAGCCAAACTAGCGTAGGAACCTCCTACGAGCAGTACTTC. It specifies CASSQTSVGTSYEQYF.

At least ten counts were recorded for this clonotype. As DNA, the CDR3 is TGTGCCAGCAGTTTAACGGGACTCAATCAGCCCCAGCATTTT. Translated: CASSLTGLNQPQHF. V usage is TRBV6-2 or TRBV6-3 and J usage is TRBJ1-5; D is possibly TRBD1 (5 bases). There are 14 residues in the CDR3. The germline gives CDR1 MNHEY, CDR2 SVGEGT. Trimming pared 4 bases from V and 3 bases from J, leaving 10 bases between.

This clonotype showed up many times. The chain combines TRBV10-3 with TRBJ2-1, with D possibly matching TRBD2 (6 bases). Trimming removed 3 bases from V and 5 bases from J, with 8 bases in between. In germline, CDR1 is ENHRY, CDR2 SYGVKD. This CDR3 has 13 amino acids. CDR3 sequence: CAISERGNNEQFF. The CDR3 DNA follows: TGTGCCATCAGTGAACGCGGGAACAATGAGCAGTTCTTC.

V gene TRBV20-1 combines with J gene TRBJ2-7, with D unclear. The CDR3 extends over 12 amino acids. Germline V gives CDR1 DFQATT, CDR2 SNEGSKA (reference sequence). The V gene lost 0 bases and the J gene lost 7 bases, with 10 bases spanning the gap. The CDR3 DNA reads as TGCAGTGCTAGAGATAGTGTGTCAGAGCAGTACTTC. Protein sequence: CSARDSVSEQYF.

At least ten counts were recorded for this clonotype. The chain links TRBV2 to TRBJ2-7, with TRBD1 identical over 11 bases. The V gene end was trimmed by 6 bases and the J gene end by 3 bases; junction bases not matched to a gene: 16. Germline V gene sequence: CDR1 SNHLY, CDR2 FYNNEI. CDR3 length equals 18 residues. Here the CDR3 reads CASSPGSDGDRGFYEQYF. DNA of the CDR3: TGTGCCAGCAGCCCTGGGTCGGATGGGGACAGGGGGTTCTACGAGCAGTACTTC.

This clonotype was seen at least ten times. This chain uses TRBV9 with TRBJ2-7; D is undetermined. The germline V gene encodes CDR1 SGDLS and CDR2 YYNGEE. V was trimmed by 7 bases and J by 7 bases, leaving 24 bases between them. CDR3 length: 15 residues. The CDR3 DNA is TGTGCCAGCGGACCTCAAACGGCAGGCCTGGGGGAGCAGTACTTC. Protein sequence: CASGPQTAGLGEQYF. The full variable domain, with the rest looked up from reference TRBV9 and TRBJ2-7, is DSGVTQTPKHLITATGQRVTLRCSPRSGDLSVYWYQQSLDQGLQFLIQYYNGEERAKGNILERFSAQQFPDLHSELNLSSLELGDSALYFCASGPQTAGLGEQYFGPGTRLTVT.

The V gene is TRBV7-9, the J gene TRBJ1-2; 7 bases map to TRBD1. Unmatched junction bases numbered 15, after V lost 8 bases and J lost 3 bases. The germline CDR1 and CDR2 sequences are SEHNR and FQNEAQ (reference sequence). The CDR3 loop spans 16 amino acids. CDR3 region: CASLGPGRGFDYGYTF. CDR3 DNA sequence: TGTGCCAGCCTCGGACCCGGCAGGGGGTTTGACTATGGCTACACCTTC. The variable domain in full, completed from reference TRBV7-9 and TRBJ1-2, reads DTGVSQNPRHKITKRGQNVTFRCDPISEHNRLYWYRQTLGQGPEFLTYFQNEAQLEKSRLLSDRFSAERPKGSFSTLEIQRTEQGDSAMYLCASLGPGRGFDYGYTFGSGTRLTVV.

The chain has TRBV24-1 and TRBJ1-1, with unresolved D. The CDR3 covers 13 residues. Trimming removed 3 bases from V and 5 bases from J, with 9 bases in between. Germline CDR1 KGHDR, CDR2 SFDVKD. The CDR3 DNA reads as TGTGCCACCAGTGATGCCCAGTGGACTGAAGCTTTCTTT. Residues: CATSDAQWTEAFF.

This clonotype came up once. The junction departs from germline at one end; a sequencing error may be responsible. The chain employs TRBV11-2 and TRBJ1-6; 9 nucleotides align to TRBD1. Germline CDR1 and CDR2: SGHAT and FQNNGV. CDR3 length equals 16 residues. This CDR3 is CARRGQGGSYNSPLHF. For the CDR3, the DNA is TGTGCCAGAAGGGGACAGGGAGGGTCCTATAATTCACCCCTCCACTTC. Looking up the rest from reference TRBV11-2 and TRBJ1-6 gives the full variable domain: EAGVAQSPRYKIIEKRQSVAFWCNPISGHATLYWYQQILGQGPKLLIQFQNNGVVDDSQLPKDRFSAERLKGVDSTLKIQPAKLEDSAVYLCARRGQGGSYNSPLHFGNGTRLTVT.

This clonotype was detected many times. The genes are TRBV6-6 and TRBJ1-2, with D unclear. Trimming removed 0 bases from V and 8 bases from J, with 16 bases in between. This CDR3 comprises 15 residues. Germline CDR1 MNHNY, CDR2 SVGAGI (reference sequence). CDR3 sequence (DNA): TGTGCCAGCAGTTACTCGAGGGAAAGAGGAAAGGGCTACACCTTC. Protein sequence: CASSYSRERGKGYTF.

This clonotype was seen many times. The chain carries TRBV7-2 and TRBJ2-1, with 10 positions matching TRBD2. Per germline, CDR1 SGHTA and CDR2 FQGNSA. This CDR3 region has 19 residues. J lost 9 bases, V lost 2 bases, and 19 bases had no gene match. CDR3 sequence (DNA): TGTGCCAGCAGCTTATTTGGATTAGCGGGAGGCGCTGTAAGCAGTGAGCAGTTCTTC. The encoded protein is CASSLFGLAGGAVSSEQFF.

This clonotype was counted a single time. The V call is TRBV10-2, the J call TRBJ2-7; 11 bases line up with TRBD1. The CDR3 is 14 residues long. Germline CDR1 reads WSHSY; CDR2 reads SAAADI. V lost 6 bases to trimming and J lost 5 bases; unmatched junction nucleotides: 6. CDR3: CASSSRTGGHEQYF. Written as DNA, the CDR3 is TGCGCCAGCAGCTCACGGACAGGGGGCCACGAGCAGTACTTC.

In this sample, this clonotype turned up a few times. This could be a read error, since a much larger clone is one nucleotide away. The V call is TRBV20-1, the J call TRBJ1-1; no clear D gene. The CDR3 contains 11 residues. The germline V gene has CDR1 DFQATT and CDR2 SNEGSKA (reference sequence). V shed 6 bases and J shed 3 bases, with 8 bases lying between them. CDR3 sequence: CSASPYTEAFF. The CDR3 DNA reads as TGCAGTGCCTCTCCTTACACTGAAGCTTTCTTT.

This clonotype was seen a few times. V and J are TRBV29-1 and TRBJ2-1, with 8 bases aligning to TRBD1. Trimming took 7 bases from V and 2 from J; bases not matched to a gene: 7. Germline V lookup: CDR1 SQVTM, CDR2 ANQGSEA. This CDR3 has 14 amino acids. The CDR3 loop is CSESSGGAYNEQFF. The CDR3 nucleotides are TGCAGCGAGTCCTCAGGGGGCGCCTACAATGAGCAGTTCTTC.

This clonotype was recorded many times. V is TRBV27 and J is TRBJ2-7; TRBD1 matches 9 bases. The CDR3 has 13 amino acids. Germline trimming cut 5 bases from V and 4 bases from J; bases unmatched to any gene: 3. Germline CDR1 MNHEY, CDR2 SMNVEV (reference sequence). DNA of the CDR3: TGTGCCAGCAGTCGACAGGGGGGTTACGAGCAGTACTTC. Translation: CASSRQGGYEQYF.

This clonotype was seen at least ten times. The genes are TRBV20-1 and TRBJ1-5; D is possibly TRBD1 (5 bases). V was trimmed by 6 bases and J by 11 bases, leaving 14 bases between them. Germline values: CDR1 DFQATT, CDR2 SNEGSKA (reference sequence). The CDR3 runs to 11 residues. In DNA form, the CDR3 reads TGCAGTGCCAACCGCCGAGGGGCCCAGCATTTT. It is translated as CSANRRGAQHF.

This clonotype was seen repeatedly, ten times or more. The CDR3 nucleotides read TGTGCCAGCAGCCCCGATAGCTCCTCCTCGCCCCTCCACTTT. As protein: CASSPDSSSSPLHF. The rearrangement uses TRBV12-3 or TRBV12-4 and TRBJ1-6, with unresolved D. V was cut by 6 bases and J by 13 bases, with 19 bases left in between. This CDR3 is built from 14 residues.

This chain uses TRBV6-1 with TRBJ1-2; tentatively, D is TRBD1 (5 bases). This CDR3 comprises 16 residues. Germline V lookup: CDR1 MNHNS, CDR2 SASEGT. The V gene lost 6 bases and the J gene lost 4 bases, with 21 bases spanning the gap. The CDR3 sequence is CASSTSTPSTVYGYTF. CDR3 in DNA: TGTGCCAGCAGCACCTCGACACCATCGACAGTCTATGGCTACACCTTC.

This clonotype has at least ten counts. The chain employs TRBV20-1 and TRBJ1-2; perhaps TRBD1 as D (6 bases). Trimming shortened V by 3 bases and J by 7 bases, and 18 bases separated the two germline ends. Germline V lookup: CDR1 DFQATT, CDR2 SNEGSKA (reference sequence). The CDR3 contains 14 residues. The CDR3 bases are TGCAGTGCTAGTTTGGGACACCTCTTGGGTGGCTACACCTTC. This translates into CSASLGHLLGGYTF.

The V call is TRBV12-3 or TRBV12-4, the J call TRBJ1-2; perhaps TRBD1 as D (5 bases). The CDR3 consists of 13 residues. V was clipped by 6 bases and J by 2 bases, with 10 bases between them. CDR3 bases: TGTGCCAGCAGCACGCAGGGAAACTATGGCTACACCTTC. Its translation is CASSTQGNYGYTF.

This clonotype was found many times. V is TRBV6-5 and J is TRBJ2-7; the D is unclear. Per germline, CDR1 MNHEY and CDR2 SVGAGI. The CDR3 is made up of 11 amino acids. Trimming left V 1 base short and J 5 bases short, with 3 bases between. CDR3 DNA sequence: TGTGCCAGCAGTTACTTAAACGAGCAGTACTTC. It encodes CASSYLNEQYF.

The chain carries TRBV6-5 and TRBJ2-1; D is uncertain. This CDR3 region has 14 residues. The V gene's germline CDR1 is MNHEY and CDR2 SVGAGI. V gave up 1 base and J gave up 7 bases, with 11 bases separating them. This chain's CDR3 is CASSYWGGVNEQFF. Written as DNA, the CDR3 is TGTGCCAGCAGTTACTGGGGTGGGGTTAATGAGCAGTTCTTC.

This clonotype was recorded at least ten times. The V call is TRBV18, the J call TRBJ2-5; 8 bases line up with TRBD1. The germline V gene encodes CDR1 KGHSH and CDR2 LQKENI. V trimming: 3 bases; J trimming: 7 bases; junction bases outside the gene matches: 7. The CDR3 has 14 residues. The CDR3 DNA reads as TGTGCCAGCTCACCGAGTGGCCAGGGGGCGACCCAGTACTTC. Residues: CASSPSGQGATQYF.